Listed here is a single T cell receptor (beta chain). Its antigen is not known. Patients with alopecia areata provided lesional scalp punch biopsies as well as peripheral blood. The data were taken from a study of CD8+ T cells in alopecia areata. Study results and limitations: Lesional scalp, notably in alopecia totalis/universalis, had clonality above that of normal scalp. The study found TCR sharing across patients less clear than in mice, possibly for HLA reasons.

cDNA prepared by RNA extraction and subsequent reverse transcription served as the template for sequencing. Profiling relied on immunoSEQ multiplex PCR, and the TCRdb table lists in-frame clones only, not all of them. The profile covers 90,000 to 120,000 clones, with about 50% appearing a single time and over 20% taken by the ten largest. The length of the CDR3 is 14 residues. The V gene lost 8 bases and the J gene lost 5 bases, with 16 bases spanning the gap. The germline V gene encodes CDR1 MNHEY and CDR2 SMNVEV (reference sequence). The chain links TRBV27 to TRBJ1-5; D perhaps matches TRBD1 (5 bases). Sequencing was done on a sample of NKG2D-low CD8+ T cells sorted from blood. This receptor was obtained from a human donor with alopecia areata. The CDR3, as DNA: TGTGCCAGCGGAGATGGGGGACTCGATCAGCCCCAGCATTTT. It translates to CASGDGGLDQPQHF.